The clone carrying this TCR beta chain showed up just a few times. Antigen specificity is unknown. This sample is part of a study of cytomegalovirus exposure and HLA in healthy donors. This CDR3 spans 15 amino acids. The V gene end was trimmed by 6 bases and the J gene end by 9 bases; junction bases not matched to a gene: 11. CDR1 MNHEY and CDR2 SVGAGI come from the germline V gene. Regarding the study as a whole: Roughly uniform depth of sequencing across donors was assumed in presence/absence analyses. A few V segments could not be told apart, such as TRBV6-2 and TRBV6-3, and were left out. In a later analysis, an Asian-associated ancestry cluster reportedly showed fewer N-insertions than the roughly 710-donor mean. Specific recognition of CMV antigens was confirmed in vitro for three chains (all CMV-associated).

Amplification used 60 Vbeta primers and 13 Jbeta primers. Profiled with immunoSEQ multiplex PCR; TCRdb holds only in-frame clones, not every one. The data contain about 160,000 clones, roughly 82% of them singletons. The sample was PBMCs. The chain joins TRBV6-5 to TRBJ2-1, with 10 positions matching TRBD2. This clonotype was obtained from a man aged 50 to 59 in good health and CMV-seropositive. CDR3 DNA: TGTGCCAGCAGACCCCTAGCGGGGGAGGCCAGTGAGCAGTTCTTC. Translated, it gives CASRPLAGEASEQFF.